The 30 T cell receptor beta chains presented below share a single source sample, sequenced in a study of tumor T cells in aggressive B-cell lymphoma. Some clones are missing from TCRdb's copy, which holds only in-frame ones; the method was immunoSEQ multiplex PCR. The repertoire holds roughly 9,000 clones, with about 85% as singletons. Sequencing input: tumor tissue. The receptor set was obtained from an adult with diffuse large B cell lymphoma.

The rearrangement joins TRBV9 to TRBJ2-3, with 13 bases fitting TRBD2. Germline CDR1 and CDR2: SGDLS and YYNGEE. There are 19 residues in the CDR3. Trimming took 3 bases from V and 2 from J; bases not matched to a gene: 12. The CDR3 sequence is CASSGAGLAGLLTTDTQYF. The CDR3 region has the DNA TGTGCCAGCAGCGGTGCGGGACTAGCGGGACTCTTAACCACAGATACGCAGTATTTT.

The V call is TRBV7-8, the J call TRBJ1-5; D not certain. The CDR3 spans 13 residues. V was pared by 1 base and J by 4 bases, with 5 bases between. CDR1 is SGHVS and CDR2 is FQNEAQ in the germline V gene. DNA of the CDR3: TGTGCCAGCAGCTTAGGAGCAAATCAGCCCCAGCATTTT. Protein product: CASSLGANQPQHF.

The chain couples TRBV5-1 to TRBJ2-1; a possible D gene is TRBD2 (5 bases). The V end lost 5 bases, the J end lost 0 bases, and 21 bases lay between the germline ends. The CDR3 is made up of 18 amino acids. The germline V gene has CDR1 SGHRS and CDR2 YFSETQ. CDR3 nucleotide sequence: TGCGCCAGCAGATCTCCGGCAATGGCGGGCAGCTCCTACAATGAGCAGTTCTTC. Protein sequence: CASRSPAMAGSSYNEQFF. Complete variable domain (other parts from reference TRBV5-1 and TRBJ2-1): KAGVTQTPRYLIKTRGQQVTLSCSPISGHRSVSWYQQTPGQGLQFLFEYFSETQRNKGNFPGRFSGRQFSNSRSEMNVSTLELGDSALYLCASRSPAMAGSSYNEQFFGPGTRLTVL.

The rearrangement uses TRBV30 and TRBJ1-1; D is unclear. CDR1 GTSNPN and CDR2 SVGIG come from the germline V gene (reference sequence). The CDR3 runs 16 residues. V was pared by 4 bases and J by 4 bases, with 22 bases between. CDR3 nucleotide sequence: TGTGCCTGGACCCCGACCGGGAGGGTATCAGGCACTGAAGCTTTCTTT. Its protein product is CAWTPTGRVSGTEAFF.

The chain couples TRBV7-8 to TRBJ2-1; the match to TRBD2 covers 7 bases. Trimming cost V 5 bases and J 9 bases; bases outside gene matches: 4. The CDR3 spans 12 residues. Germline CDR1 is SGHVS and CDR2 is FQNEAQ. The CDR3 sequence: CASSRTSGEQFF. CDR3 sequence (DNA): TGTGCCAGCAGCCGGACTAGTGGTGAGCAGTTCTTC.

The rearrangement joins TRBV27 to TRBJ1-1; a weak D match, TRBD1 (5 bases). The germline V gene has CDR1 MNHEY and CDR2 SMNVEV (reference sequence). The length of the CDR3 is 14 residues. Deletions cut 0 bases from V and 3 bases from J, with 8 bases between. CDR3 nucleotides: TGTGCCAGCAGTTTATCGAAAGGGGACACTGAAGCTTTCTTT. It is translated as CASSLSKGDTEAFF.

For this clone: The sample carries other DNA sequences with the same CDR3. The chain is built from TRBV20-1 and TRBJ2-7; D ambiguous. Between the trimmed V and J ends, which lost 2 bases and 3 bases, there was a span of 5 bases. The CDR3 extends over 11 amino acids. The germline gives CDR1 DFQATT, CDR2 SNEGSKA (reference sequence). CDR3 sequence reads: CSARQNYEQYF. The CDR3 DNA sequence: TGCAGTGCTAGACAGAACTACGAGCAGTACTTC.

This clone was detected a few times. This sequence joins TRBV6-6 and TRBJ2-5; perhaps TRBD1 as D (5 bases). The CDR3 spans 12 residues. CDR1 is MNHNY and CDR2 is SVGAGI in the germline V gene (reference sequence). Between the trimmed V and J ends, which lost 7 bases and 5 bases, there was a span of 11 bases. CDR3 bases: TGTGCCAGCAAGACAGATGGGGAGACCCAGTACTTC. Translated, it gives CASKTDGETQYF.

The gene calls are TRBV18 and TRBJ1-1; 9 positions agree with TRBD1. V was clipped by 4 bases and J by 7 bases; unmatched bases: 7. The CDR3 covers 14 residues. Germline CDR1 reads KGHSH; CDR2 reads LQKENI. As DNA, the CDR3 is TGTGCCAGCTCACAACAGGGGGCGATTCGTGAAGCTTTCTTT. It translates to CASSQQGAIREAFF.

V usage is TRBV6-5 and J usage is TRBJ2-1; TRBD2 is a possible D gene (5 bases). Germline V gives CDR1 MNHEY, CDR2 SVGAGI. The V gene lost 2 bases and the J gene lost 9 bases, with 14 bases spanning the gap. The CDR3 is 14 residues long. This chain's CDR3 is CASSYTAPRGEQFF. The CDR3 DNA is TGTGCCAGCAGTTACACGGCACCCCGGGGTGAGCAGTTCTTC.

The chain has TRBV5-1 and TRBJ2-1; tentative D call: TRBD2 (5 bases). Between the trimmed V and J ends, which lost 4 bases and 6 bases, there was a span of 14 bases. The CDR3 is 14 residues long. Germline lookup yields CDR1 SGHRS and CDR2 YFSETQ. The CDR3, as DNA: TGCGCCAGCAGCCGGACTTCGTTTGGCAATGAGCAGTTCTTC. Amino acid sequence: CASSRTSFGNEQFF.

V gene TRBV4-1 combines with J gene TRBJ1-2; TRBD1 matches 8 bases. The CDR3 has 13 amino acids. The germline V gene encodes CDR1 MGHRA and CDR2 YSYEKL. The V segment lost 5 bases and the J segment 8 bases; nucleotides outside the gene matches: 7. The CDR3 DNA reads as TGCGCCAGCAGCGGGGCAGGGGGCAGGGGCTACACCTTC. Its protein is CASSGAGGRGYTF.

The V and J genes are TRBV2 and TRBJ2-5; D is undetermined. The V gene's germline CDR1 is SNHLY and CDR2 FYNNEI. This CDR3 spans 12 amino acids. Trimming removed 6 bases from V and 5 bases from J, with 10 bases in between. CDR3 in amino acids: CASSPAVETQYF. The CDR3 DNA reads as TGTGCCAGCAGCCCGGCGGTGGAGACCCAGTACTTC.

The CDR3 bases are TGTGCCTGGAGTCCCCGGGACATTTCAGGCTGGGGCAATCAGCCCCAGCATTTT. The encoded protein is CAWSPRDISGWGNQPQHF. The chain recombines TRBV30 with TRBJ1-5, with a possible D match to TRBD1 (6 bases). CDR1 and CDR2 from the germline V gene are GTSNPN and SVGIG (reference sequence). The CDR3 consists of 18 residues. Trimming left V 2 bases short and J 2 bases short, with 22 bases between.

The J gene is TRBJ1-1, the V gene TRBV9, with TRBD1 matching over 7 bases. Trimming took 4 bases from V and 7 from J; bases not matched to a gene: 4. The CDR3 sequence is 12 residues long. Germline V gene sequence: CDR1 SGDLS, CDR2 YYNGEE. CDR3 residues: CASSLGQDEAFF. The CDR3 bases are TGTGCCAGCAGCCTCGGACAGGATGAAGCTTTCTTT.

This clone was counted a single time. The chain recombines TRBV5-1 with TRBJ2-3, with 8 bases aligning to TRBD1. The length of the CDR3 is 16 residues. Germline lookup yields CDR1 SGHRS and CDR2 YFSETQ. Trimming cost V 0 bases and J 0 bases; bases outside gene matches: 3. The CDR3 spells CASSLVQGASTDTQYF. The CDR3 nucleotides are TGCGCCAGCAGCTTGGTGCAGGGGGCTAGCACAGATACGCAGTATTTT.

The chain links TRBV7-9 to TRBJ1-6, with 10 bases matching TRBD1. V lost 3 bases, J lost 6 bases, and 2 bases stayed unmatched. This CDR3 comprises 15 residues. Germline V gene data show CDR1 as SEHNR and CDR2 as FQNEAQ (reference sequence). Here the CDR3 DNA reads TGTGCCAGCAGCTTCTGGACAGGGGGTAATTCACCCCTCCACTTT. Protein product: CASSFWTGGNSPLHF.

The rearrangement links TRBV4-3 to TRBJ1-5; unclear D gene. V was shortened by 4 bases and J by 0 bases, with 10 bases between the two germline ends. In germline, CDR1 is LGHNA, CDR2 YSLEER. The CDR3 contains 15 residues. CDR3 coding DNA: TGCGCCAGCAGCCTGAGCGGAGTTAGCAATCAGCCCCAGCATTTT. This encodes CASSLSGVSNQPQHF.

The chain's CDR3 is CAINEGNTEAFF. CDR3 in DNA: TGTGCCATCAACGAGGGGAACACTGAAGCTTTCTTT. The J gene is TRBJ1-1, the V gene TRBV28; D is ambiguous. V lost 10 bases and J 1 base, leaving 10 bases between the germline ends. The CDR3 spans 12 residues. The V gene's germline CDR1 is MDHEN and CDR2 SYDVKM.

The V gene is TRBV2, the J gene TRBJ2-2; D unresolved. The CDR3 consists of 15 residues. Germline assignment: CDR1 SNHLY and CDR2 FYNNEI. V lost 4 bases to trimming and J lost 1 base, with 10 bases between them. CDR3 loop: CASSADRQNTGELFF. The CDR3 nucleotides are TGTGCCAGCAGTGCGGATAGACAGAACACCGGGGAGCTGTTTTTT.

V is TRBV7-2 and J is TRBJ1-3; no definite D call. Per the germline V gene, CDR1 is SGHTA and CDR2 is FQGNSA. This CDR3 comprises 13 residues. The V gene lost 1 base and the J gene lost 7 bases, with 8 bases spanning the gap. CDR3 sequence: CASSLGLGNTIYF. The DNA for the CDR3 is TGTGCCAGCAGCTTAGGCCTTGGCAACACCATATATTTT.

Only one count was recorded for this clone. The CDR3 nucleotides are TGTGCCAGCTCACCTACAGGGGTAGGCGAGACCCAGTACTTC. Translating gives CASSPTGVGETQYF. This rearrangement joins TRBV18 to TRBJ2-5; 7 positions match TRBD1. The CDR3 runs 14 residues. Germline CDR1 is KGHSH and CDR2 is LQKENI. V lost 3 bases, J lost 5 bases, and 6 bases stayed unmatched. Filled out from reference TRBV18 and TRBJ2-5, the complete variable domain reads NAGVMQNPRHLVRRRGQEARLRCSPMKGHSHVYWYRQLPEEGLKFMVYLQKENIIDESGMPKERFSAEFPKEGPSILRIQQVVRGDSAAYFCASSPTGVGETQYFGPGTRLLVL.

The chain joins TRBV5-1 to TRBJ1-1, with D possibly matching TRBD1 (5 bases). V dropped 2 bases and J dropped 1 base, with 9 bases sitting between them. The germline V gene encodes CDR1 SGHRS and CDR2 YFSETQ. This CDR3 contains 14 residues. The CDR3 is CASSLGVTNTEAFF. The CDR3 coding sequence is TGCGCCAGCAGCTTAGGGGTCACGAACACTGAAGCTTTCTTT.

The chain uses TRBV7-2 and TRBJ2-5; TRBD2 agrees at 15 bases. Looked up from germline, CDR1 is SGHTA and CDR2 is FQGNSA. Trimming removed 3 bases from V and 2 bases from J; junction bases left unmatched: 1. This CDR3 spans 16 amino acids. CDR3 DNA sequence: TGTGCCAGCAGCTTCGGGACTAGCGGGGGGCAAGAGACCCAGTACTTC. Its translation: CASSFGTSGGQETQYF.

The chain links TRBV4-3 to TRBJ2-7, with D possibly matching TRBD2 (6 bases). CDR3 length equals 14 residues. Germline V gives CDR1 LGHNA, CDR2 YSLEER. Trimming took 0 bases from V and 5 from J, leaving 11 bases between them. This chain's CDR3 is CASSQDAGRNEQYF. The CDR3 DNA reads as TGCGCCAGCAGCCAAGATGCGGGGAGGAACGAGCAGTACTTC.

The chain recombines TRBV9 with TRBJ2-7, with D possibly being TRBD1 (5 bases). Trimming took 0 bases from V and 7 from J, leaving 17 bases between them. The germline gives CDR1 SGDLS, CDR2 YYNGEE. The CDR3 sequence is 15 residues long. The CDR3: CASSVVEQAVSEQYF. The CDR3, as DNA: TGTGCCAGCAGCGTAGTGGAACAGGCCGTATCTGAGCAGTACTTC.

The V call is TRBV7-3, the J call TRBJ2-5; 15 nucleotides align to TRBD2. Germline assignment: CDR1 SGHTA and CDR2 FQGTGA. Trimming at V came to 2 bases and at J to 2 bases, leaving 3 bases not matched to a gene. This CDR3 is built from 17 residues. CDR3 nucleotides: TGTGCCAGCAGCTTAGGTGGACTAGCGGGGGGGCAAGAGACCCAGTACTTC. This translates into CASSLGGLAGGQETQYF.

This chain links TRBV28 with TRBJ2-7; D is perhaps TRBD1 (6 bases). V was shortened by 6 bases and J by 6 bases, with 12 bases between the two germline ends. The CDR3 spans 12 residues. Germline V gives CDR1 MDHEN, CDR2 SYDVKM. This chain's CDR3 is CASSQTGSEQYF. In nucleotides, the CDR3 is TGTGCCAGCAGCCAAACAGGGTCCGAGCAGTACTTC.

This chain uses TRBV2 with TRBJ1-6; the D gene is possibly TRBD1 (6 bases). Trimming left V 3 bases short and J 10 bases short, with 19 bases between. CDR1 is SNHLY, CDR2 FYNNEI, per germline. This CDR3 has 16 residues. The CDR3 nucleotides are TGTGCCAGCAGTGAGACACGGGGGGCTAGAGGATCACCCCTCCACTTT. It is translated as CASSETRGARGSPLHF.

J is TRBJ1-6 and V is TRBV13, with 8 bases fitting TRBD1. From germline, CDR1 is PRHDT and CDR2 FYEKMQ (reference sequence). After removal of 3 bases from V and 9 bases from J, the junction contained 4 bases not matched to a gene. The CDR3 length is 14 residues. CDR3 DNA: TGTGCCAGCAGCTTGCAGGGGGCCGGTTCACCCCTCCACTTT. It encodes CASSLQGAGSPLHF.